Reported below is one T cell receptor beta chain. Which antigen it targets is not known. No much larger clone is present one base from it, and per-base qualities are unavailable. These data originate in a study of persistence of HIV-infected CD4 T cells (dated by TCRdb to about 2020). Regarding the complete study: CMV- and HIV-1 Gag-responding CD4+ T cells were isolated from ART-treated individuals so that antigen-driven clonal expansion of HIV-1-infected cells could be examined. In the cross-participant TCR cluster analysis, fewer than 10 participants were included for CMV and roughly 7 participants were included for Gag. Peripheral blood samples of up to about 180 mL were taken at multiple time points, with the exception of two participants who underwent leukapheresis at a single time point. Suppressive ART had been received by participants for a median of around eight years. Proviral sequencing was used to assess clonality among infected cells, whereas TCRbeta sequencing gauged the clonality of all cells within each sorted population.

What the research found in general, with its limitations: Within the same sorted populations, TCR oligoclonality correlated with proviral oligoclonality. Significantly lower TCRbeta richness was observed in CMV- and Gag-responding cells than in anti-CD3/anti-CD28-responding cells, and higher oligoclonality was observed in CMV-responding cells than in CD3/CD28-stimulated and Gag-responding cells. Antigen-responding cells were enriched for degenerate expanded CDR3beta sequences, which suggests convergent selection of CD4+ responses to CMV and Gag. Few individuals were included in the study, and only a limited range of antigens was tested. Bulk TCR analyses could not be limited to the rare CMV-responding cells that actually contained HIV-1 proviruses.

TCRbeta repertoires were sequenced from genomic DNA with the immunoSEQ hsTCRB assay version 4 in survey mode. For TCRbeta sequencing, genomic DNA was diluted to 10 ng/uL, and up to about 1 ug was used per sample. Turning to the authors' computational methods: ImmunoSeq Analyzer 3.0 was used for analysis of TCRbeta data, and diversity was computed on productive nucleotide rearrangements. Using the Immunarch R package, the improved Chao index served to estimate lower-bound TCR diversity and the Gini coefficient served to estimate clonality. Nucleotide rearrangements that differed but encoded the same CDR3beta amino acid sequence were counted as separate clonotypes. Differential abundance analysis found TCRbeta sequences that were significantly enriched in antigen-responding cells compared with anti-CD3/anti-CD28-activated cells. Using predicted peptide-MHC specificity as the basis, GLIPH2 grouped TCRs into clusters, both for each participant individually and for the merged data sets that combined participants. TCRdb limited this immuneACCESS table to in-frame rearrangements with V and J called. A share of clones is missing; checked studies link under half to unresolved V genes, and the rest is unexplained. V, J and clone size reflect that table, while D and trimming were determined from the DNA. The sample table contains tens of thousands of clones; only one count was recorded for 65% to 80% of them. Together, the top ten hold more than 1.5% of the sample.

The treatment or condition label on this specimen signifies: suppressive antiretroviral therapy. A pool of overlapping HIV-1 Gag 15-mer peptides was used at 0.9 to 1 ug per peptide per mL for cell stimulation. Memory CD4+ T cells that did not respond, being CD40L-negative, CD69-negative and CD45RO-high, were sorted as memory populations depleted of antigen-responding cells. HIV-1-infected adults in whom suppressive ART had been started during chronic infection were enrolled as participants. Plasma HIV-1 RNA had been undetectable (below 50 copies/mL) in participants for at least 4 years. To be included, participants needed a CD4+ T cell count above 400 cells/uL and a positive CMV serology. Before stimulation, PBMCs were isolated using density centrifugation and then depleted of CD8+ T cells. Stimulation of CD8-depleted PBMCs was carried out for approximately 17 hours with anti-CD28/CD49d costimulation, CD40-blocking antibody and enfuvirtide, to prevent new infections. Sorting was done on either a Beckman Coulter MoFlo Legacy or an XDP sorter, and propidium iodide was used to exclude dead cells. Genomic DNA was extracted with the QIAamp DNA Mini Kit for samples above one million cells, otherwise with the Quick-DNA Microprep Kit.

The CDR3 spans 15 residues, from the cysteine through the phenylalanine. Only the CDR3 portion is preserved as DNA: 45 bases, with reading frame beginning at the first base. Looking up the germline V gene yields CDR1 MNHEY and CDR2 SVGAGI. V is cut by 7 bases and J by 0 bases, and the space between the germline ends is 16 bases. Sequencing used CD4+ T cells sorted from PBMCs after roughly 18-hour stimulation, obtained from a patient who received antiretroviral therapy. Read against the paper, the sample's cell subset or site label means: CD40L-CD69- CD45RO-high memory CD4 T cells not responding to Gag peptides. The receptor comes from an adult man with HIV who was CMV-seropositive. The rearranged chain carries TRBV6-5 and TRBJ2-7, with a tentative D gene TRBD1 over 5 matching bases. The CDR3: CASIPTGRPSYEQYF. In nucleotides, the sequence is TGTGCCAGCATCCCCACAGGAAGACCCTCCTACGAGCAGTACTTC.